The rows below give T cell receptor beta chains drawn from one sample of a study of blood T cell repertoires in COVID-19. Profiling relied on immunoSEQ multiplex PCR, and the TCRdb table lists in-frame clones only, not all of them. The table includes roughly 80,000 clones, over 75% detected once. The sample consisted of peripheral blood. The source of these receptors is a man aged 45-65 years with active COVID-19. Both conserved end residues are part of each CDR3. Each record gives: V gene, D gene, clone size, J gene, CDR3 DNA, CDR3 protein. D genes are given only for firm matches. Clone size, where shown, is once, few, many, or a class for clones that have expanded.

v_gene: TRBV7-3
d_gene: -
abundance: few
j_gene: TRBJ2-3
CDR3nt: TGTGCCAGCAGCTTTGGAGGGGCCGGCACAGATACGCAGTATTTT
CDR3aa: CASSFGGAGTDTQYF

v_gene: TRBV4-1
d_gene: -
abundance: -
j_gene: TRBJ2-7
CDR3nt: TGCGCCAGCAGCCAGGGGCTCCCGACGGGGGAACCACTCTACGAGCAGTACTTC
CDR3aa: CASSQGLPTGEPLYEQYF

v_gene: TRBV6-5
d_gene: -
abundance: once
j_gene: TRBJ1-2
CDR3nt: TGTGCCACCAACCGGGGCAGGGGTTATGGCTACACCTTC
CDR3aa: CATNRGRGYGYTF

v_gene: TRBV7-9
d_gene: TRBD2
abundance: -
j_gene: TRBJ2-1
CDR3nt: TGTGCCAGCAGATCATCGGGGGGGAGCTCCTACAATGAGCAGTTCTTC
CDR3aa: CASRSSGGSSYNEQFF

v_gene: TRBV6-6
d_gene: -
abundance: -
j_gene: TRBJ2-7
CDR3nt: TGTGCCAGCAGTGGGACATACGAGCAGTACTTC
CDR3aa: CASSGTYEQYF

v_gene: TRBV28
d_gene: -
abundance: few
j_gene: TRBJ1-1
CDR3nt: TGTGCCAGCAGTTGGAGTAGCACTGAAGCTTTCTTT
CDR3aa: CASSWSSTEAFF

v_gene: TRBV4-1
d_gene: TRBD1
abundance: -
j_gene: TRBJ2-5
CDR3nt: TGCGCCAGCAGCCAAGCTGGGACAGGAGGGATGGGGGAGACCCAGTACTTC
CDR3aa: CASSQAGTGGMGETQYF

v_gene: TRBV5-6
d_gene: -
abundance: -
j_gene: TRBJ1-2
CDR3nt: TGTGCCAGCAGCTCAATGACAGAACCGGTCTATGGCTACACCTTC
CDR3aa: CASSSMTEPVYGYTF

v_gene: TRBV9
d_gene: -
abundance: many
j_gene: TRBJ1-1
CDR3nt: TGTGCCAGCAGCCAAGGAGGATGGGGGAACACTGAAGCTTTCTTT
CDR3aa: CASSQGGWGNTEAFF

v_gene: TRBV6-5
d_gene: -
abundance: -
j_gene: TRBJ1-2
CDR3nt: TGTGCCAGCACTCAACTACATAGGGTAGCGAGCGGCTACACCTTC
CDR3aa: CASTQLHRVASGYTF

v_gene: TRBV9
d_gene: -
abundance: -
j_gene: TRBJ1-3
CDR3nt: TGTGCCAGCAGCGTAGACCCGTCGGTCGGGGCTGGAAACACCATATATTTT
CDR3aa: CASSVDPSVGAGNTIYF

v_gene: TRBV5-4
d_gene: TRBD2
abundance: once
j_gene: TRBJ2-1
CDR3nt: TGTGCCAGCAGCTTTGGGGGGGTCAGGGAGCAGTTCTTC
CDR3aa: CASSFGGVREQFF

v_gene: TRBV11-2
d_gene: -
abundance: -
j_gene: TRBJ1-3
CDR3nt: TGTGCCAGCAGCTTAGGCCAGGGGTACGGAAACACCATATATTTT
CDR3aa: CASSLGQGYGNTIYF

v_gene: TRBV9
d_gene: TRBD2
abundance: few
j_gene: TRBJ2-1
CDR3nt: TGTGCCAGCAGCGTAGGGCCTGGAGCGGGGGGGTACAATGAGCAGTTCTTC
CDR3aa: CASSVGPGAGGYNEQFF

v_gene: TRBV11-2
d_gene: TRBD1
abundance: -
j_gene: TRBJ1-5
CDR3nt: TGTGCCAGCAGCCTAGGACAGGGCGGGCAGCCCCAGCATTTT
CDR3aa: CASSLGQGGQPQHF

v_gene: TRBV2
d_gene: -
abundance: -
j_gene: TRBJ2-7
CDR3nt: TGTGCCAGCAGTGAGAGGGTGTCCGGGTTGGGCATTCGGTACTTC
CDR3aa: CASSERVSGLGIRYF

v_gene: TRBV2
d_gene: TRBD1
abundance: once
j_gene: TRBJ1-2
CDR3nt: TGTGCCAGCAGTTGGACAGGGGGCGGAGATGGCTACACCTTC
CDR3aa: CASSWTGGGDGYTF

v_gene: TRBV11-2
d_gene: -
abundance: -
j_gene: TRBJ2-7
CDR3nt: TGTGCCAGCAGCTACGGAACAGGGAATCAGGACTTC
CDR3aa: CASSYGTGNQDF